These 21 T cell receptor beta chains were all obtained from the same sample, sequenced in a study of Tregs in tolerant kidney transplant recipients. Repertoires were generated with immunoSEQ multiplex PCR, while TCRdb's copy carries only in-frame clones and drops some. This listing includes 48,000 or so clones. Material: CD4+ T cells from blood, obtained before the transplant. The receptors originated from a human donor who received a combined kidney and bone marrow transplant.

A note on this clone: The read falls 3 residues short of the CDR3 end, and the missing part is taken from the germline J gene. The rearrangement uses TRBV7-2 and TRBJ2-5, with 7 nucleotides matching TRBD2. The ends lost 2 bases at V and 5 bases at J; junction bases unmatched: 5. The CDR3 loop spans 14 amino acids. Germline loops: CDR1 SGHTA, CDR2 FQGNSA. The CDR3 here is CASSLRGGWETQYF. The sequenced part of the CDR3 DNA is TGTGCCAGCAGCTTAAGGGGAGGGTGGGAGACC.

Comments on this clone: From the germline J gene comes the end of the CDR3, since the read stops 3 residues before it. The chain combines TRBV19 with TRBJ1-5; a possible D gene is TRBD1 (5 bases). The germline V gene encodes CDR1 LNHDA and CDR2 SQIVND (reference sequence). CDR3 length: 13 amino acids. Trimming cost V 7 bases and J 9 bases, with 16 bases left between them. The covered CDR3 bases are TGTGCCAGTAAGGGGCCGTCCGTTGTGCCC. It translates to CASKGPSVVP. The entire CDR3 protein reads CASKGPSVVPQHF. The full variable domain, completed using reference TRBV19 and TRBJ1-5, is DGGITQSPKYLFRKEGQNVTLSCEQNLNHDAMYWYRQDPGQGLRLIYYSQIVNDFQKGDIAEGYSVSREKKESFPLTVTSAQKNPTAFYLCASKGPSVVPQHFGDGTRLSIL.

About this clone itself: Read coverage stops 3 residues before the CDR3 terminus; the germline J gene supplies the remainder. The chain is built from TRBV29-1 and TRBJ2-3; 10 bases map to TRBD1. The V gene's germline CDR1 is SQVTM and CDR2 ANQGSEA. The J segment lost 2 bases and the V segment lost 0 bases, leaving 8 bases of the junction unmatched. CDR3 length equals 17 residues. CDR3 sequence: CSVEDIGDRGNTDTQYF. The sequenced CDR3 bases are TGCAGCGTTGAAGATATCGGGGACAGGGGAAACACAGATACG.

CDR3 DNA, as far as it was read: TGTGCCAGCAGTCAAGCTGACAGGGGGCGCTGGGAGACC. It yields the protein CASSQADRGRWET. The full CDR3 is CASSQADRGRWETQYF. The chain couples TRBV6-2 or TRBV6-3 to TRBJ2-5; 10 positions match TRBD1. The read halts 3 residues ahead of the CDR3 end, with the missing end drawn from the germline J gene. This CDR3 is 16 amino acids long. Germline-derived CDR1 and CDR2 are MNHEY and SVGEGT. Losses at the gene ends were 5 bases for V and 5 bases for J; bases not matched to a gene: 11.

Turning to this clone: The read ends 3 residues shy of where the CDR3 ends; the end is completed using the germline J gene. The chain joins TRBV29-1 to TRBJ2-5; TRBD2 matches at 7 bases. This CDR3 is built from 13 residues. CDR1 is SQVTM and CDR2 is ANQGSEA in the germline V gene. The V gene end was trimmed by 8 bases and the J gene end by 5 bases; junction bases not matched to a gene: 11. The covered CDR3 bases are TGCAGCTCACTAGCCGGGCGGGGGGAGACC. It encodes CSSLAGRGET. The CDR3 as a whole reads CSSLAGRGETQYF.

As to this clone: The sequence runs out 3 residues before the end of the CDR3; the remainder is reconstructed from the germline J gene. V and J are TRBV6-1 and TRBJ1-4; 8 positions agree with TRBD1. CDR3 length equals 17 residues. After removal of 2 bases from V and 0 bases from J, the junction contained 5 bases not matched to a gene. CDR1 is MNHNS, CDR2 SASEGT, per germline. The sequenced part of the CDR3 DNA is TGTGCCAGCAGTGAACACGGACAGGGCGCAACTAATGAAAAA. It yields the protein CASSEHGQGATNEK. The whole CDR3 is CASSEHGQGATNEKLFF.

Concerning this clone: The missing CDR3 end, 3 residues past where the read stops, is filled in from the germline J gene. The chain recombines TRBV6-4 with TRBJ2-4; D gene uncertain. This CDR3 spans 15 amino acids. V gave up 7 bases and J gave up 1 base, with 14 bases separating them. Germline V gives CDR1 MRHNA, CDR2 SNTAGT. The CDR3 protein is CASNKRRMAKNIQYF. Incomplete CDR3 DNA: TGTGCCAGCAATAAGCGCCGTATGGCCAAAAACATT.

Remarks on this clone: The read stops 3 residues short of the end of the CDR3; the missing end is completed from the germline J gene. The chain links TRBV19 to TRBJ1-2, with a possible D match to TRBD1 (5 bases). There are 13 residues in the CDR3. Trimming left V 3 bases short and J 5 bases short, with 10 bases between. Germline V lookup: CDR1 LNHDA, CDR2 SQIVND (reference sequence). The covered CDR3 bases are TGTGCCAGTAGTATCCCAGGGATTTATGGC. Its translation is CASSIPGIYG. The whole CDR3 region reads CASSIPGIYGYTF.

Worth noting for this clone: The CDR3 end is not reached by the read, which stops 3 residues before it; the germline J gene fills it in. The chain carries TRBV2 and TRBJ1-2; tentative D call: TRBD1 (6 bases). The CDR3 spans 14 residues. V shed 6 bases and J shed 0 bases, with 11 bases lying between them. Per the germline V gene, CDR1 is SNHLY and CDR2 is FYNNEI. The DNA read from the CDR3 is TGTGCCAGCAGACGGGACATTTCTAACTATGGC. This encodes CASRRDISNYG. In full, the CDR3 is CASRRDISNYGYTF.

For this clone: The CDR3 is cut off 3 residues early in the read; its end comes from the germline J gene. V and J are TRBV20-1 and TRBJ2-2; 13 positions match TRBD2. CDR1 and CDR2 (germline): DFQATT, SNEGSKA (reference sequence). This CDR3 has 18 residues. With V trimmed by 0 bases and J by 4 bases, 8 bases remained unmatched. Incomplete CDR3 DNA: TGCAGTGCTAGAGACAGGACTAGCGGGAGCTGGGCCACCGGGGAG. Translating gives CSARDRTSGSWATGE. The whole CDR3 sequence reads CSARDRTSGSWATGELFF.

Here the CDR3 reads CASSAFYRTARNQKDETQYF. Incomplete CDR3 DNA: TGTGCCAGTAGTGCATTCTACCGGACAGCCAGAAATCAAAAGGACGAGACC. V is TRBV19 and J is TRBJ2-5; the D gene is possibly TRBD1 (6 bases). The read terminates 3 residues ahead of where the CDR3 ends, so the germline J gene completes it. Trimming stripped 5 bases from V and 5 bases from J, with 33 bases between. Germline CDR1 and CDR2: LNHDA and SQIVND (reference sequence). The CDR3 is 20 residues long.

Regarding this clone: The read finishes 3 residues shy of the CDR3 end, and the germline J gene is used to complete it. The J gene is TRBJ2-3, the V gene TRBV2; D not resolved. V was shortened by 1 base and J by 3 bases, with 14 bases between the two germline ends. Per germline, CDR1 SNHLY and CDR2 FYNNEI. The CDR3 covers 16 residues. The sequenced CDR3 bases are TGTGCCAGCAGTGAAGAGGTAGCAGATCCGACAGATACG. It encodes CASSEEVADPTDT. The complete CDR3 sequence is CASSEEVADPTDTQYF.

The sequenced CDR3 bases are TGTGCCAGCAGCTTCGGTCGGGCTGGGGCCAACGTC. It yields the protein CASSFGRAGANV. The complete CDR3 sequence is CASSFGRAGANVLTF. The chain links TRBV7-9 to TRBJ2-6; D is undetermined. With the read ending 3 residues before the CDR3 end, the germline J gene is used to fill in that end. Trimming left V 3 bases short and J 2 bases short, with 8 bases between. Germline loops: CDR1 SEHNR, CDR2 FQNEAQ (reference sequence). This CDR3 comprises 15 residues.

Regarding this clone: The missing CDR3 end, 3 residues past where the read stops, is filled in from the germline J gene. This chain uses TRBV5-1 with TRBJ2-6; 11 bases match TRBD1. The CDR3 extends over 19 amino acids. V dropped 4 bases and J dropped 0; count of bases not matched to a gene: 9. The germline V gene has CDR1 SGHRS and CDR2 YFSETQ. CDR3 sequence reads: CASSVLSGTGGSGANVLTF. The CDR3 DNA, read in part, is TGCGCCAGCAGCGTTCTTTCTGGGACAGGGGGCTCTGGGGCCAACGTC.

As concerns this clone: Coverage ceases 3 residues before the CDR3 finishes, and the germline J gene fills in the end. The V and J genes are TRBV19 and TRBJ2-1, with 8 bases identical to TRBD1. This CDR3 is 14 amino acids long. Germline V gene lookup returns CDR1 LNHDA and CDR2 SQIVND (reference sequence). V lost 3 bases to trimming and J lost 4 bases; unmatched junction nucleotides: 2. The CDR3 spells CASSMGQVYNEQFF. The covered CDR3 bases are TGTGCCAGTAGTATGGGACAGGTTTACAATGAG. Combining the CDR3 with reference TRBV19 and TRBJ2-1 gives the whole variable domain DGGITQSPKYLFRKEGQNVTLSCEQNLNHDAMYWYRQDPGQGLRLIYYSQIVNDFQKGDIAEGYSVSREKKESFPLTVTSAQKNPTAFYLCASSMGQVYNEQFFGPGTRLTVL.

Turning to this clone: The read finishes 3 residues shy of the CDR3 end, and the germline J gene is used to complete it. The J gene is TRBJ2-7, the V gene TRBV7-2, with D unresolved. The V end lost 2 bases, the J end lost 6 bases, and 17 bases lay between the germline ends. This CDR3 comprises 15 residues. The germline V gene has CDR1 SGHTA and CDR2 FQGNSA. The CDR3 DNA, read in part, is TGTGCCAGCAGCTTAAGAACAAAGGGCTTCTCCGAG. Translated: CASSLRTKGFSE. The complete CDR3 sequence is CASSLRTKGFSEQYF. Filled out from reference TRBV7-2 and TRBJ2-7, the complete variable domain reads GAGVSQSPSNKVTEKGKDVELRCDPISGHTALYWYRQSLGQGLEFLIYFQGNSAPDKSGLPSDRFSAERTGGSVSTLTIQRTQQEDSAVYLCASSLRTKGFSEQYFGPGTRLTVT.

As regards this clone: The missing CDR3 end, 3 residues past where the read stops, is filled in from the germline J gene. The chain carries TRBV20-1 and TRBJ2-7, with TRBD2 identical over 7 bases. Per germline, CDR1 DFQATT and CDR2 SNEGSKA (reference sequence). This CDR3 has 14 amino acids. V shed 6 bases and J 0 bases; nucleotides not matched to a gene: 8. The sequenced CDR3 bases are TGCAGTGCCCGTGGGCTAGCGGTCTCCTACGAG. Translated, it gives CSARGLAVSYE. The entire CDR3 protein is CSARGLAVSYEQYF.

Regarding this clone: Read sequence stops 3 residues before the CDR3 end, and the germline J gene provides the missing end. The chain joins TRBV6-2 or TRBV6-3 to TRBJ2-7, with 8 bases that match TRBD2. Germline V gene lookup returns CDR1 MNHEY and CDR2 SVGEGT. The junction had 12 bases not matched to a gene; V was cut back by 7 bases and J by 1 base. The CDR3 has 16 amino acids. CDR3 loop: CASTKGSSGKSYEQYF. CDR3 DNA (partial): TGTGCCAGCACCAAAGGGAGTAGCGGGAAGTCCTACGAG.

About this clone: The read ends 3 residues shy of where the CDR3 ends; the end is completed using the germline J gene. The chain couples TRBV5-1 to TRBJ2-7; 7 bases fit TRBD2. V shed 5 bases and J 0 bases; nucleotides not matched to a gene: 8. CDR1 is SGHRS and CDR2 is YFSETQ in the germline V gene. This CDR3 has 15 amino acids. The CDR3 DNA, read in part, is TGCGCCAGCAGACGACTAGCAGAGAGCTCCTACGAG. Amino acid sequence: CASRRLAESSYE. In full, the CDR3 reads CASRRLAESSYEQYF.

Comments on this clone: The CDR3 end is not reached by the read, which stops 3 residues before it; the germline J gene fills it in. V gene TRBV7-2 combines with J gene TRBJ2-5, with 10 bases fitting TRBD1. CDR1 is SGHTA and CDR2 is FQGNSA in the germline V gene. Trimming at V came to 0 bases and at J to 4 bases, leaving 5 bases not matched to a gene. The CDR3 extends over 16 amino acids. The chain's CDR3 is CASSLAGQGIGETQYF. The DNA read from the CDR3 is TGTGCCAGCAGCTTAGCGGGACAGGGGATAGGAGAGACC.

The chain's CDR3 is CASSSTTGLNEKLFF. The DNA read from the CDR3 is TGTGCCAGCAGTTCGACTACAGGGTTAAATGAAAAA. The chain joins TRBV7-9 to TRBJ1-4; TRBD1 might be the D (6 bases). The read halts 3 residues ahead of the CDR3 end, with the missing end drawn from the germline J gene. Deletions cut 6 bases from V and 5 bases from J, with 16 bases between. CDR1 SEHNR and CDR2 FQNEAQ come from the germline V gene (reference sequence). The CDR3 is 15 residues long. Complete variable domain (other parts from reference TRBV7-9 and TRBJ1-4): DTGVSQNPRHKITKRGQNVTFRCDPISEHNRLYWYRQTLGQGPEFLTYFQNEAQLEKSRLLSDRFSAERPKGSFSTLEIQRTEQGDSAMYLCASSSTTGLNEKLFFGSGTQLSVL.